Listed below are T cell receptor beta chains from one sample, sequenced in a study of Tregs in tolerant kidney transplant recipients. TCRdb keeps only in-frame clones here, not all; method: immunoSEQ multiplex PCR. Seen here are fewer than 80,000 clones, around 98% observed once, and the top ten hold about 0.61%. The source material was CD4+ T cells from blood, sampled before the transplant. These receptors all come from a human donor who received a combined kidney and bone marrow transplant. The CDR3 runs from the conserved cysteine through the conserved F or W. The order of the fields is J gene, clone size, V gene, CDR3 length, D gene, CDR3 DNA, CDR3 protein. The D gene is left open where the match is weak. Clone sizes are given selectively: once, few, many, or a class where the clone is expanded.

j_gene: TRBJ1-1; abundance: once; v_gene: TRBV2; len: 14; d_gene: TRBD1; CDR3nt: TGTGCCAGCAGTTCCGACAGGGGGGACACTGAAGCTTTCTTT; CDR3aa: CASSSDRGDTEAFF
j_gene: TRBJ2-1; abundance: -; v_gene: TRBV6-1; len: 14; d_gene: TRBD1; CDR3nt: TGTGCCAGCCTCTACAGGGGGAGGCACAATGAGCAGTTCTTC; CDR3aa: CASLYRGRHNEQFF
j_gene: TRBJ1-2; abundance: -; v_gene: TRBV9; len: 18; d_gene: -; CDR3nt: TGTGCCAGCAGCGTAGATCCGGGACCCCAGGGCGGGGGCTATGGCTACACCTTC; CDR3aa: CASSVDPGPQGGGYGYTF
j_gene: TRBJ1-5; abundance: -; v_gene: TRBV7-7; len: 14; d_gene: -; CDR3nt: TGTGCCAGCAGCTTAGCGGGCTTCAATCAGCCCCAGCATTTT; CDR3aa: CASSLAGFNQPQHF
j_gene: TRBJ2-1; abundance: -; v_gene: TRBV7-2; len: 16; d_gene: TRBD1; CDR3nt: TGTGCCAGCAGCTCGCAAGGATCCGGACAGGGGCATGAGCAGTTCTTC; CDR3aa: CASSSQGSGQGHEQFF
j_gene: TRBJ1-4; abundance: -; v_gene: TRBV5-1; len: 16; d_gene: TRBD1; CDR3nt: TGCGCCAGCAGCTTGGTCCCGGGACAGGGTGATGAAAAACTGTTTTTT; CDR3aa: CASSLVPGQGDEKLFF
j_gene: TRBJ1-5; abundance: -; v_gene: TRBV5-5; len: 15; d_gene: -; CDR3nt: TGTGCCAGCAGCTTGGACGCGGGGAGCAATCAGCCCCAGCATTTT; CDR3aa: CASSLDAGSNQPQHF
j_gene: TRBJ2-7; abundance: -; v_gene: TRBV9; len: 15; d_gene: TRBD2; CDR3nt: TGTGCCAGCAGCAAACTAGCGGGAGTCTCCTACGAGCAGTACTTC; CDR3aa: CASSKLAGVSYEQYF
j_gene: TRBJ1-2; abundance: -; v_gene: TRBV27; len: 18; d_gene: TRBD1; CDR3nt: TGTGCCAGCACCCGATCCGGGACAGGGGCATTAGGATCTTATGGCTACACCTTC; CDR3aa: CASTRSGTGALGSYGYTF
j_gene: TRBJ2-3; abundance: once; v_gene: TRBV7-3; len: 14; d_gene: -; CDR3nt: TGTGCCAGCAGTACAGGCCCTCCGGCAGATACGCAGTATTTT; CDR3aa: CASSTGPPADTQYF
j_gene: TRBJ1-6; abundance: few; v_gene: TRBV2; len: 14; d_gene: TRBD1; CDR3nt: TGTGCCAGCATGCCGACAGGGTTTAATTCACCCCTCCACTTT; CDR3aa: CASMPTGFNSPLHF
j_gene: TRBJ2-1; abundance: -; v_gene: TRBV18; len: 15; d_gene: -; CDR3nt: TGTGCCAGCTCACCACCGGGGGGTGCCTACAATGAGCAGTTCTTC; CDR3aa: CASSPPGGAYNEQFF
j_gene: TRBJ1-1; abundance: -; v_gene: TRBV7-9; len: 14; d_gene: -; CDR3nt: TGTGCCAGCAGCTTACATGAGGGAGGCACTGAAGCTTTCTTT; CDR3aa: CASSLHEGGTEAFF
j_gene: TRBJ1-3; abundance: -; v_gene: TRBV4-2; len: 16; d_gene: -; CDR3nt: TGTGCCAGCAGCCAAGATCCCGGGGGACCCTCAAACACCATATATTTT; CDR3aa: CASSQDPGGPSNTIYF
j_gene: TRBJ1-6; abundance: -; v_gene: TRBV19; len: 14; d_gene: TRBD1; CDR3nt: TGTGCCAGTAGCCTTGGACAGGGGGCCTCACCCCTCCACTTT; CDR3aa: CASSLGQGASPLHF
j_gene: TRBJ2-7; abundance: -; v_gene: TRBV7-9; len: 14; d_gene: TRBD2; CDR3nt: TGTGCCAGCAGCCCAACTAGCGGGAGTTACGAGCAGTACTTC; CDR3aa: CASSPTSGSYEQYF
j_gene: TRBJ2-7; abundance: -; v_gene: TRBV4-1; len: 17; d_gene: TRBD2; CDR3nt: TGCGCCAGCAGCCAATTTTCCTGGACTAGCGGCACCTACGAGCAGTACTTC; CDR3aa: CASSQFSWTSGTYEQYF
j_gene: TRBJ2-3; abundance: -; v_gene: TRBV1; len: 15; d_gene: -; CDR3nt: TGCACCAGCAGCCAAGGGACGGACTACAATGATACGCAGTATTTT; CDR3aa: CTSSQGTDYNDTQYF
j_gene: TRBJ2-1; abundance: -; v_gene: TRBV19; len: 11; d_gene: -; CDR3nt: TGTGCCACCAGGGTTTTTGGTGAGCAGTTCTTC; CDR3aa: CATRVFGEQFF
j_gene: TRBJ1-5; abundance: -; v_gene: TRBV21-1; len: 18; d_gene: -; CDR3nt: TGTGCCAGCAGCCTCCGGTCGACCTTAGACAGGGCCAATCAGCCCCAGCATTTT; CDR3aa: CASSLRSTLDRANQPQHF
j_gene: TRBJ1-2; abundance: -; v_gene: TRBV30; len: 15; d_gene: -; CDR3nt: TGTGCCTGGAGTGTACTCCCAGGGACTAACTATGGCTACACCTTC; CDR3aa: CAWSVLPGTNYGYTF
j_gene: TRBJ2-2; abundance: -; v_gene: TRBV11-1; len: 14; d_gene: -; CDR3nt: TGTGCCAGCAGCTTGCGCATGAACACCGGGGAGCTGTTTTTT; CDR3aa: CASSLRMNTGELFF
j_gene: TRBJ2-4; abundance: -; v_gene: TRBV15; len: 16; d_gene: TRBD1; CDR3nt: TGTGCCACCAGCGGAGGACAGGGAATAGCCAAAAACATTCAGTACTTC; CDR3aa: CATSGGQGIAKNIQYF
j_gene: TRBJ2-1; abundance: -; v_gene: TRBV5-4; len: 15; d_gene: TRBD2; CDR3nt: TGTGCCAGCGTTCGCGGGGGGAGCTCCTACAATGAGCAGTTCTTC; CDR3aa: CASVRGGSSYNEQFF
j_gene: TRBJ1-3; abundance: -; v_gene: TRBV19; len: 13; d_gene: -; CDR3nt: TGTGCCAGCCGTCAACAGCCTGGAAACACCATATATTTT; CDR3aa: CASRQQPGNTIYF
j_gene: TRBJ2-1; abundance: -; v_gene: TRBV5-6; len: 15; d_gene: TRBD1; CDR3nt: TGTGCCAGCAGCTCCGGACAGGGCCAGGACAATGAGCAGTTCTTC; CDR3aa: CASSSGQGQDNEQFF
j_gene: TRBJ2-5; abundance: -; v_gene: TRBV4-1; len: 17; d_gene: TRBD1; CDR3nt: TGCGCCAGCAGCCATTATTCGGGGGACAGGGGTAAGGGGACCCAGTACTTC; CDR3aa: CASSHYSGDRGKGTQYF
j_gene: TRBJ2-3; abundance: -; v_gene: TRBV7-3; len: 12; d_gene: -; CDR3nt: TGTGCCAGCAGCTCGGGCACAGATACGCAGTATTTT; CDR3aa: CASSSGTDTQYF
j_gene: TRBJ1-1; abundance: -; v_gene: TRBV28; len: 13; d_gene: -; CDR3nt: TGTGCCAGCCGCCGACAGAAGAACACTGAAGCTTTCTTT; CDR3aa: CASRRQKNTEAFF
j_gene: TRBJ2-5; abundance: -; v_gene: TRBV7-6; len: 12; d_gene: -; CDR3nt: TGTGCCCGACCAGGGGCCCAAGAGACCCAGTACTTC; CDR3aa: CARPGAQETQYF
j_gene: TRBJ1-2; abundance: -; v_gene: TRBV2; len: 14; d_gene: -; CDR3nt: TGTGCCAGCAGCCGGGACACCGCAGGTTATGGCTACACCTTC; CDR3aa: CASSRDTAGYGYTF
j_gene: TRBJ1-1; abundance: -; v_gene: TRBV7-6; len: 15; d_gene: TRBD1; CDR3nt: TGTGCCAGCAGCTTAGGGCAGGGGGCGCGAACTGAAGCTTTCTTT; CDR3aa: CASSLGQGARTEAFF
j_gene: TRBJ2-2; abundance: -; v_gene: TRBV11-3; len: 15; d_gene: TRBD2; CDR3nt: TGTGCCACCTCCGTGGGAGGGCCACTCGCCGGGGAGCTGTTTTTT; CDR3aa: CATSVGGPLAGELFF